A selection of T cell receptor beta chains follows, all from one sample in a study of cytomegalovirus exposure and HLA in healthy donors. Clones were sequenced by immunoSEQ multiplex PCR, and TCRdb holds only the in-frame ones, with some missing. The sample has some 130,000 clones; around three quarters are singletons. Sequenced material: PBMCs. The receptors derive from a man aged 25 to 40 in good health. Both conserved end residues are part of each CDR3. A D gene is named only where the DNA matches it firmly. Expanded clones are given a class, and other clones once, few, many or no size at all.

v_call: TRBV6-5; clone_size: NA; j_call: TRBJ1-2; d_call: TRBD1; cdr3_aa: CASSPRQGASYGYTF; cdr3_nt: TGTGCCAGCAGTCCCCGACAGGGGGCCTCCTATGGCTACACCTTC
v_call: TRBV4-1; clone_size: NA; j_call: TRBJ1-1; d_call: TRBD1; cdr3_aa: CASSPGTGRNTEAFF; cdr3_nt: TGCGCCAGCAGTCCCGGGACAGGAAGGAACACTGAAGCTTTCTTT
v_call: TRBV6-6; clone_size: NA; j_call: TRBJ2-7; d_call: NA; cdr3_aa: CASRTAGRSYEQYF; cdr3_nt: TGTGCCAGTCGCACAGCCGGGAGATCCTACGAGCAGTACTTC
v_call: TRBV7-8; clone_size: NA; j_call: TRBJ2-7; d_call: TRBD1; cdr3_aa: CASSFDRDGEQYF; cdr3_nt: TGTGCCAGCAGCTTCGACAGGGACGGAGAGCAGTACTTC
v_call: TRBV30; clone_size: NA; j_call: TRBJ1-1; d_call: TRBD1; cdr3_aa: CAWDRGINTEAFF; cdr3_nt: TGTGCCTGGGACAGGGGGATAAACACTGAAGCTTTCTTT
v_call: TRBV2; clone_size: NA; j_call: TRBJ2-2; d_call: NA; cdr3_aa: CASRDLVGGELFF; cdr3_nt: TGTGCCAGCAGAGATCTAGTAGGCGGGGAGCTGTTTTTT
v_call: TRBV12-5; clone_size: NA; j_call: TRBJ1-5; d_call: TRBD1; cdr3_aa: CASGAPGQKVNQPQHF; cdr3_nt: TGTGCTAGTGGCGCACCGGGACAGAAAGTAAATCAGCCCCAGCATTTT
v_call: TRBV11-2; clone_size: few; j_call: TRBJ2-3; d_call: TRBD2; cdr3_aa: CASSPSGSPDTQYF; cdr3_nt: TGTGCCAGCAGCCCTAGCGGGAGTCCAGATACGCAGTATTTT
v_call: TRBV6-5; clone_size: NA; j_call: TRBJ2-1; d_call: TRBD2; cdr3_aa: CASSGTSGSLNEQFF; cdr3_nt: TGTGCCAGCAGCGGGACTAGCGGGAGTCTCAATGAGCAGTTCTTC
v_call: TRBV7-6; clone_size: NA; j_call: TRBJ2-7; d_call: TRBD2; cdr3_aa: CASSLEAGGPGEQYF; cdr3_nt: TGTGCCAGCAGCTTAGAGGCGGGAGGGCCGGGGGAGCAGTACTTC
v_call: TRBV19; clone_size: NA; j_call: TRBJ2-3; d_call: NA; cdr3_aa: CASSSPTGPDTDTQYF; cdr3_nt: TGTGCCAGTAGCTCCCCCACAGGTCCTGACACAGATACGCAGTATTTT
v_call: TRBV7-2; clone_size: NA; j_call: TRBJ2-6; d_call: NA; cdr3_aa: CASSPGWVGANVLTF; cdr3_nt: TGTGCCAGCAGCCCAGGGTGGGTTGGGGCCAACGTCCTGACTTTC
v_call: TRBV7-6; clone_size: NA; j_call: TRBJ2-7; d_call: NA; cdr3_aa: CASSLGLANSYEQYF; cdr3_nt: TGTGCCAGCAGCTTAGGCCTAGCGAATTCCTACGAGCAGTACTTC
v_call: TRBV18; clone_size: once; j_call: TRBJ2-7; d_call: NA; cdr3_aa: CASSPSNQGYEQYF; cdr3_nt: TGTGCCAGCTCACCCAGCAACCAGGGTTACGAGCAGTACTTC
v_call: TRBV28; clone_size: NA; j_call: TRBJ2-7; d_call: TRBD1; cdr3_aa: CASSPSGTGAYEQYF; cdr3_nt: TGTGCCAGCAGTCCTTCCGGGACAGGGGCCTACGAGCAGTACTTC
v_call: TRBV5-8; clone_size: few; j_call: TRBJ2-5; d_call: NA; cdr3_aa: CASSLGRAAPGETQYF; cdr3_nt: TGTGCCAGCAGCTTGGGCAGGGCGGCCCCTGGGGAGACCCAGTACTTC
v_call: TRBV7-9; clone_size: NA; j_call: TRBJ1-2; d_call: TRBD1; cdr3_aa: CASSLRTGRITYGYTF; cdr3_nt: TGTGCCAGCAGCTTAAGGACAGGAAGAATAACCTATGGCTACACCTTC
v_call: TRBV12-5; clone_size: NA; j_call: TRBJ2-3; d_call: TRBD2; cdr3_aa: CASGLSKGLAGGLSTDTQYF; cdr3_nt: TGTGCTAGTGGTTTGTCTAAGGGACTAGCGGGAGGGCTGAGCACAGATACGCAGTATTTT
v_call: TRBV7-8; clone_size: NA; j_call: TRBJ2-7; d_call: NA; cdr3_aa: CASSLVSYEQYF; cdr3_nt: TGTGCCAGCAGCTTAGTTAGCTACGAGCAGTACTTC
v_call: TRBV7-9; clone_size: few; j_call: TRBJ1-5; d_call: NA; cdr3_aa: CASSLAGGGNQPQHF; cdr3_nt: TGTGCCAGCAGCTTAGCCGGGGGAGGCAATCAGCCCCAGCATTTT
v_call: TRBV19; clone_size: NA; j_call: TRBJ1-6; d_call: TRBD1; cdr3_aa: CASSITGTAISPLHF; cdr3_nt: TGTGCCAGTAGTATAACCGGGACAGCGATTTCACCCCTCCACTTT
v_call: TRBV5-6; clone_size: NA; j_call: TRBJ2-7; d_call: NA; cdr3_aa: CASSFGGPYEQYF; cdr3_nt: TGTGCCAGCAGCTTCGGGGGGCCCTACGAGCAGTACTTC
v_call: TRBV11-2; clone_size: NA; j_call: TRBJ2-7; d_call: NA; cdr3_aa: CASSQVWGDYEQYF; cdr3_nt: TGTGCCAGCAGCCAAGTGTGGGGGGACTACGAGCAGTACTTC